This T cell receptor beta chain was retrieved from a study of Graves' ophthalmopathy and Graves' hyperthyroidism. Trimming removed 11 bases from V and 0 bases from J, with 9 bases in between. In germline, CDR1 is KGHDR, CDR2 SFDVKD. The length of the CDR3 is 13 residues. Diagnostic conclusions were grounded in clinical symptoms, serum thyroxine, TRAb, thyroid ultrasound and orbital computed tomography. Amplified TCR beta CDR3 regions were obtained using RNA transcripts as template. RT-PCR in the first round used HTBI primers; a second-round multiplex PCR followed. TCRdb fed the multiplex PCR reads into MiXCR, producing one record per CDR3 protein. The sample has roughly 700,000 distinct CDR3 sequences, approximately 40% seen once. This clonotype has a count of ten or more.

This TCR came from an adult man with Graves' ophthalmopathy. The chain has TRBV24-1 and TRBJ2-2; TRBD1 might be the D (7 bases). The sequencing sample was made of peripheral blood. Here the CDR3 reads CASGTANTGELFF. The CDR3 bases are TGTGCCAGCGGGACAGCGAACACCGGGGAGCTGTTTTTT.